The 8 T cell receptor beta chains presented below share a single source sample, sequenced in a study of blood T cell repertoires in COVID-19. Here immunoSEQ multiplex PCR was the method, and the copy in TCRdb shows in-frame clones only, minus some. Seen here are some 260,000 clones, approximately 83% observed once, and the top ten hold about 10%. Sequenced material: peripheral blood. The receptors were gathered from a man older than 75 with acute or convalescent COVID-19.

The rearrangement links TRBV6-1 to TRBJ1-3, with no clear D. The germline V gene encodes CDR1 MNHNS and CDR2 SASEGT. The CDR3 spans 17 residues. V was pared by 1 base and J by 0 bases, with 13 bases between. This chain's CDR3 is CASSEVQVLSSGNTIYF. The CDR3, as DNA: TGTGCCAGCAGTGAAGTTCAGGTTTTAAGCTCTGGAAACACCATATATTTT.

The CDR3 spells CASSRDRGYEQYF. CDR3 nucleotides: TGTGCCAGCAGTAGGGACAGGGGCTACGAGCAGTACTTC. The chain carries TRBV9 and TRBJ2-7; 10 bases are shared with TRBD1. J was trimmed by 3 bases and V by 5 bases; bases with no gene match: 2. Per germline, CDR1 SGDLS and CDR2 YYNGEE. The CDR3 loop spans 13 amino acids.

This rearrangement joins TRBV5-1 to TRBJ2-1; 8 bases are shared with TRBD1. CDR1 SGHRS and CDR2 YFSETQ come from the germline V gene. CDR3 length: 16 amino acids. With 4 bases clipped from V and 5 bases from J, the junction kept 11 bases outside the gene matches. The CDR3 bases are TGCGCCAGCAGCCTCCGGACAGGGAAAGGGGACAATGAGCAGTTCTTC. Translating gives CASSLRTGKGDNEQFF. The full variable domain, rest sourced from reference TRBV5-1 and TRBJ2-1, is KAGVTQTPRYLIKTRGQQVTLSCSPISGHRSVSWYQQTPGQGLQFLFEYFSETQRNKGNFPGRFSGRQFSNSRSEMNVSTLELGDSALYLCASSLRTGKGDNEQFFGPGTRLTVL.

In DNA, the CDR3 is TGCGCCAGCAGCTATTCGACAGGGGCGGCTAATGAAAAACTGTTTTTT. It yields the protein CASSYSTGAANEKLFF. The chain uses TRBV5-1 and TRBJ1-4; 8 bases line up with TRBD1. V shed 3 bases and J 3 bases; nucleotides not matched to a gene: 7. Germline-derived CDR1 and CDR2 are SGHRS and YFSETQ. The CDR3 contains 16 residues.

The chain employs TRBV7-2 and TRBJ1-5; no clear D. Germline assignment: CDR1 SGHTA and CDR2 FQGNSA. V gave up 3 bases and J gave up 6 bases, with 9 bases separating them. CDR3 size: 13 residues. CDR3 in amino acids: CASSFNRGQPQHF. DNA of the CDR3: TGTGCCAGCAGCTTCAATAGAGGTCAGCCCCAGCATTTT.

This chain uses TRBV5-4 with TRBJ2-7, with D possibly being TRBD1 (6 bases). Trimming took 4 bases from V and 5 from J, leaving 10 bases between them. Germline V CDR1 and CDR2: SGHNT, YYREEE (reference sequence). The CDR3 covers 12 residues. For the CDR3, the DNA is TGTGCCAGCAGCCGACAGGAGGACGAGCAGTACTTC. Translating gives CASSRQEDEQYF.

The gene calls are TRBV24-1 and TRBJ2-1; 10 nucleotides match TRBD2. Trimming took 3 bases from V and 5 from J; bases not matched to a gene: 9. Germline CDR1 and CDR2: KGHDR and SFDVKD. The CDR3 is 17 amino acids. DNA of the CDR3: TGTGCCACCAGTGATGGGATTCTAGCGGGGGTAAACAATGAGCAGTTCTTC. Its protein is CATSDGILAGVNNEQFF.

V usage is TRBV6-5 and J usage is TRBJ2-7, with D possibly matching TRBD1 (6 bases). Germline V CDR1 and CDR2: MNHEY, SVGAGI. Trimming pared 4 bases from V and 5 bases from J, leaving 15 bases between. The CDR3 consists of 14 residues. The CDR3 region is CASSSKTGYHEQYF. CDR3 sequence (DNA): TGTGCCAGCAGTTCTAAAACAGGGTACCACGAGCAGTACTTC.